The rows below give T cell receptor beta chains drawn from one sample of a study of shared clonotypes between healthy human individuals. Method: immunoSEQ multiplex PCR; TCRdb's copy keeps in-frame clones and lacks some. The repertoire includes roughly 2.6 million clones, just over 90% of them detected once, and over 0.12% sits in the top ten. Sequencing was carried out using naive CD4+ T cells sorted from blood. The origin of the receptors is a man aged 18 to 29 in good health. Each CDR3 is given with its conserved first and last residue. The D gene is left open where the match is weak. The size field is filled for only some rows; it gives once, few, many or a size class.

clone size	CDR3 length	D gene	V gene	J gene	CDR3 DNA	CDR3 protein
.	14	TRBD2	TRBV11-2	TRBJ2-7	TGTGCCAGCAACTTTGGGGGACTAGCGTACGAGCAGTACTTC	CASNFGGLAYEQYF
.	12	.	TRBV29-1	TRBJ1-1	TGCAGCGTAACCGACAGAAACACTGAAGCTTTCTTT	CSVTDRNTEAFF
.	15	.	TRBV4-2	TRBJ2-3	TGTGCCAGCAGCCAATCCCTCCTCCGACCAGATACGCAGTATTTT	CASSQSLLRPDTQYF
.	12	.	TRBV13	TRBJ1-2	TGTGCCAGCAGCTATTCGACCTATGGCTACACCTTC	CASSYSTYGYTF
.	16	TRBD1	TRBV6-6	TRBJ2-1	TGTGCCAGCAGCAGCTCCGGGACAGGGGGGCACAATGAGCAGTTCTTC	CASSSSGTGGHNEQFF
.	14	.	TRBV27	TRBJ1-6	TGTGCCAGCAGCCGTCGGACTGACAATTCACCCCTCCACTTT	CASSRRTDNSPLHF
.	13	.	TRBV5-5	TRBJ1-1	TGTGCCAGCAGCTGGACACCGAACACTGAAGCTTTCTTT	CASSWTPNTEAFF
once	13	.	TRBV6-1	TRBJ1-4	TGTGCCAGCAGGACCCGGGACATCGAAAAACTGTTTTTT	CASRTRDIEKLFF
.	16	TRBD2	TRBV27	TRBJ2-2	TGTGCCAGCAGTTTGGGTAGCGGGGGGAACACCGGGGAGCTGTTTTTT	CASSLGSGGNTGELFF
.	14	.	TRBV5-1	TRBJ2-3	TGCGCCAGCAGCTTGGGTAGCGGCTCAGATACGCAGTATTTT	CASSLGSGSDTQYF
.	14	TRBD1	TRBV19	TRBJ2-1	TGTGCCAGTAGTTTACAGGGGCAAGTGGATGAGCAGTTCTTC	CASSLQGQVDEQFF
.	13	TRBD1	TRBV6-6	TRBJ2-7	TGTGCCAGCAGAAAGGGGGCTTCCTACGAGCAGTACTTC	CASRKGASYEQYF
.	16	TRBD2	TRBV6-5	TRBJ2-3	TGTGCCAGCAGTTTCGATACTAGCGGGGGTACAGATACGCAGTATTTT	CASSFDTSGGTDTQYF
.	13	TRBD1	TRBV30	TRBJ1-1	TGTGCCTGGAGGTACGACAGGGGAGCTGAAGCTTTCTTT	CAWRYDRGAEAFF
.	12	.	TRBV19	TRBJ2-1	TGTGCCAGTAGTCCCGGGGGCAATGAGCAGTTCTTC	CASSPGGNEQFF
.	14	.	TRBV18	TRBJ1-2	TGTGCCAGCTCACCACCGGCAGGGAACTATGGCTACACCTTC	CASSPPAGNYGYTF
.	15	.	TRBV6-5	TRBJ2-7	TGTGCCAGCAGTTCCGCCCGGCAGGGGGGCTACGAGCAGTACTTC	CASSSARQGGYEQYF
.	15	.	TRBV7-2	TRBJ2-3	TGTGCCAGCAGCTTAGCGGGGACTAGCACAGATACGCAGTATTTT	CASSLAGTSTDTQYF
.	15	TRBD2	TRBV27	TRBJ2-3	TGTGCCAGCAGACGGACTAGCGGGGTGGTAGATACGCAGTATTTT	CASRRTSGVVDTQYF
once	14	.	TRBV18	TRBJ2-1	TGTGCCAGCTCCCCCGGACAGCTTTACAATGAGCAGTTCTTC	CASSPGQLYNEQFF
once	14	.	TRBV9	TRBJ2-5	TGTGCCAGCAGCTTCGGGACTGGCCAAGAGACCCAGTACTTC	CASSFGTGQETQYF
once	17	TRBD2	TRBV19	TRBJ2-1	TGTGCCAGTAACAGTGGCGGGAGGGATCACTCCTACAATGAGCAGTTCTTC	CASNSGGRDHSYNEQFF
.	15	TRBD1	TRBV6-6	TRBJ1-2	TGTGCCAGCACCACAGGGCCGGGGACAGTAGATGGCTACACCTTC	CASTTGPGTVDGYTF
.	17	TRBD1	TRBV15	TRBJ2-1	TGTGCCACCAGCAGATATGGGACAGCCGTTTCCTACAATGAGCAGTTCTTC	CATSRYGTAVSYNEQFF
.	16	.	TRBV30	TRBJ1-2	TGTGCCTGGAGCCGCGCCAACAGAGCTCCTAACTATGGCTACACCTTC	CAWSRANRAPNYGYTF
.	15	.	TRBV6-1	TRBJ1-5	TGTGCCAGCAGTGAAAGTGGGGTCAGCAATCAGCCCCAGCATTTT	CASSESGVSNQPQHF
.	13	.	TRBV7-3	TRBJ2-3	TGTGCCAGCAGCTTCAAAGGGGCAGATACGCAGTATTTT	CASSFKGADTQYF
.	17	.	TRBV7-2	TRBJ2-3	TGTGCCAGCAGCTTAGTCGTCCTAGCATCTAGCACAGATACGCAGTATTTT	CASSLVVLASSTDTQYF
.	15	.	TRBV6-5	TRBJ1-5	TGTGCCAGCAGACCAGACAGGAATAGCAATCAGCCCCAGCATTTT	CASRPDRNSNQPQHF
.	14	.	TRBV6-1	TRBJ2-7	TGTGCCAGCAGGTCCCTAGGGTGGACCCACGAGCAGTACTTC	CASRSLGWTHEQYF
.	15	.	TRBV7-8	TRBJ1-1	TGTGCCAGCAGCTCCTCCGGGACACCGAACACTGAAGCTTTCTTT	CASSSSGTPNTEAFF
.	17	TRBD1	TRBV2	TRBJ2-1	TGTGCCAGCAGTTCGACAGGGCGGAGTTCCCCCTACAATGAGCAGTTCTTC	CASSSTGRSSPYNEQFF
.	15	TRBD1	TRBV5-6	TRBJ2-7	TGTGCCAGCAACATACAGGGGACCATCTCCTACGAGCAGTACTTC	CASNIQGTISYEQYF
.	17	.	TRBV19	TRBJ2-5	TGTGCCAGTAGTACCCAGACAGGCACACAATCCCAAGAGACCCAGTACTTC	CASSTQTGTQSQETQYF
.	15	.	TRBV7-9	TRBJ2-3	TGTGCCAGCAGCTACGGGGGTACTAGCACAGATACGCAGTATTTT	CASSYGGTSTDTQYF
.	17	.	TRBV12-1	TRBJ2-7	TGTGCCAGCAGCTTTTCGCTAGCGGGAGGGCCCTCCTACGAGCAGTACTTC	CASSFSLAGGPSYEQYF
once	14	TRBD2	TRBV5-4	TRBJ2-1	TGTGCCAGCAGCCTAAAACTAGCGCTAGATGAGCAGTTCTTC	CASSLKLALDEQFF
.	14	TRBD1	TRBV2	TRBJ2-5	TGTGCCAGCAGTGAACAGGGGGCCGGGGAGACCCAGTACTTC	CASSEQGAGETQYF
.	14	.	TRBV27	TRBJ2-2	TGTGCCAGCAGTGATCGGAGTGAGACCGGGGAGCTGTTTTTT	CASSDRSETGELFF
.	14	TRBD1	TRBV7-2	TRBJ1-4	TGTGCCAGCAGCCCGGGACAGTATAATGAAAAACTGTTTTTT	CASSPGQYNEKLFF
few	12	.	TRBV30	TRBJ1-6	TGTGCCTGTAGGGTTCTTAATTCACCCCTCCACTTT	CACRVLNSPLHF
.	15	.	TRBV7-2	TRBJ2-7	TGTGCCAGCAGCTTAGCGCAACAGCCGTACTACGAGCAGTACTTC	CASSLAQQPYYEQYF
.	18	.	TRBV5-4	TRBJ2-2	TGTGCCAGCAGCTTGCCGCCCCGCCCGGGAAGTGACACCGGGGAGCTGTTTTTT	CASSLPPRPGSDTGELFF
.	13	TRBD1	TRBV25-1	TRBJ1-2	TGTGCCAGCGGAAAATTAACGGGACAGGGTAAGACCTTC	CASGKLTGQGKTF
.	17	.	TRBV5-1	TRBJ1-1	TGCGCCAGCAGCATCCCCACACCACGACGACAATTCACTGAAGCTTTCTTT	CASSIPTPRRQFTEAFF